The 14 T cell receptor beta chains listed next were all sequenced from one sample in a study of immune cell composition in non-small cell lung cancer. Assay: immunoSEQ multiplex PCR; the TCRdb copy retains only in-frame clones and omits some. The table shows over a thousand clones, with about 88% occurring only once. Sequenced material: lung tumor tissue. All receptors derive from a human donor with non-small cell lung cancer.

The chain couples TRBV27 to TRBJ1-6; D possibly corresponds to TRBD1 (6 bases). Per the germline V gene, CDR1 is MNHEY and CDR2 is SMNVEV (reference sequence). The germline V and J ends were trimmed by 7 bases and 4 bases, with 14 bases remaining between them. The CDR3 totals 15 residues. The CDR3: CASTHGGAYNSPLHF. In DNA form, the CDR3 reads TGTGCCAGCACCCACGGGGGGGCTTATAATTCACCCCTCCACTTT.

CDR3 region: CASSSVVTQVTQYF. The CDR3 nucleotides read TGTGCCAGCTCCTCGGTAGTGACGCAGGTGACCCAGTACTTC. The chain links TRBV18 to TRBJ2-5, with D uncertain. From germline, CDR1 is KGHSH and CDR2 LQKENI. The CDR3 spans 14 residues. Trimming cost V 6 bases and J 7 bases, with 18 bases left between them.

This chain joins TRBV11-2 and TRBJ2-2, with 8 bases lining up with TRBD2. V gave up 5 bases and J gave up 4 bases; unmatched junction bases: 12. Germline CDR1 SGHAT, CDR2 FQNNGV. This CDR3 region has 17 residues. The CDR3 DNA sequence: TGTGCCAGCAGCATTACCGGGGGGGGGCTCCGCACCGGGGAGCTGTTTTTT. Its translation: CASSITGGGLRTGELFF. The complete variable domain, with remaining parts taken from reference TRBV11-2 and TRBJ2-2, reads EAGVAQSPRYKIIEKRQSVAFWCNPISGHATLYWYQQILGQGPKLLIQFQNNGVVDDSQLPKDRFSAERLKGVDSTLKIQPAKLEDSAVYLCASSITGGGLRTGELFFGEGSRLTVL.

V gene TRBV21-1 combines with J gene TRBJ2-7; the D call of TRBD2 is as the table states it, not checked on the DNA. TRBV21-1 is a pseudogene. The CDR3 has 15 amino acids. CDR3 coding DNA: TGTGCCAGCAGCAAAAGGGGGGAGACTAGCACCGAGCAGTACTTC. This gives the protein CASSKRGETSTEQYF.

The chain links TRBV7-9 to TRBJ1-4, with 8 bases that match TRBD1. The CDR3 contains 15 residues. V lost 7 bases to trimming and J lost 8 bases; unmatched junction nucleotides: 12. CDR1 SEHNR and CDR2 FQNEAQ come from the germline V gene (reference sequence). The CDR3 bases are TGTGCCAGCATCCTTAGGGACGACAGGGGAGAAAAACTGTTTTTT. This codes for CASILRDDRGEKLFF. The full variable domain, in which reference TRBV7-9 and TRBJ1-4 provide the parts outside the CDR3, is DTGVSQNPRHKITKRGQNVTFRCDPISEHNRLYWYRQTLGQGPEFLTYFQNEAQLEKSRLLSDRFSAERPKGSFSTLEIQRTEQGDSAMYLCASILRDDRGEKLFFGSGTQLSVL.

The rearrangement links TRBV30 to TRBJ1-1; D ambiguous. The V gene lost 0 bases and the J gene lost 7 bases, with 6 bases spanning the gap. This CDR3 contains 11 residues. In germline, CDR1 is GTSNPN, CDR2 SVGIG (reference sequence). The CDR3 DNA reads TGTGCCTGGAGTGTATACAGTGAAGCTTTCTTT. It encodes CAWSVYSEAFF.

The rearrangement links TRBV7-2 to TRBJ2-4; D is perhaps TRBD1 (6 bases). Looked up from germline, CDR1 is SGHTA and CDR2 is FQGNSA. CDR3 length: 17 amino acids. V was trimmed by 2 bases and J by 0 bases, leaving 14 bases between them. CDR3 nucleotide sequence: TGTGCCAGCAGCTTACGCCGGGACACCTTAGCCAAAAACATTCAGTACTTC. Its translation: CASSLRRDTLAKNIQYF.

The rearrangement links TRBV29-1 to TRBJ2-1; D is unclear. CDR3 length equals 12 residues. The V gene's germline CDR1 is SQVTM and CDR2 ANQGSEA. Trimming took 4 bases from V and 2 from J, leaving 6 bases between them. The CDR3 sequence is CSVVRPYNEQFF. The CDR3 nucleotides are TGCAGCGTTGTGAGGCCCTACAATGAGCAGTTCTTC.

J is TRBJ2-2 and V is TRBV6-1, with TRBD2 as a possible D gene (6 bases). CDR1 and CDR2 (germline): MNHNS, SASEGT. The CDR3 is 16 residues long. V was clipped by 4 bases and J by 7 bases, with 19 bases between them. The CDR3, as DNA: TGTGCCAGCAGTGGAGGGACTTCTAGGGCTGTCGGGGAGCTGTTTTTT. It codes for CASSGGTSRAVGELFF.

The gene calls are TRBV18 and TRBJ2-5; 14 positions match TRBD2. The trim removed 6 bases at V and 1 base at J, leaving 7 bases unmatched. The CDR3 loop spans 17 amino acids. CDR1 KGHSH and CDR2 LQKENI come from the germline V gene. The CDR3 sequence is CASSRLAGGNIQETQYF. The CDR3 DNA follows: TGTGCCAGCTCGAGACTAGCGGGAGGGAATATCCAAGAGACCCAGTACTTC.

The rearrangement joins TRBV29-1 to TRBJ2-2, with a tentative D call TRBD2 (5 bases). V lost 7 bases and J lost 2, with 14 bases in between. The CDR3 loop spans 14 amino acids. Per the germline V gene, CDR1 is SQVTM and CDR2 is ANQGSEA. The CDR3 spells CSGRLGPNTGELFF. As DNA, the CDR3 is TGCAGCGGGAGGTTAGGCCCCAACACCGGGGAGCTGTTTTTT.

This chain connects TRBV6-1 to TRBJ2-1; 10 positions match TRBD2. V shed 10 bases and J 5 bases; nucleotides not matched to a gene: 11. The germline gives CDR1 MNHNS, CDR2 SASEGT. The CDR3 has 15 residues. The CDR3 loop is CATITGLAGDNEQFF. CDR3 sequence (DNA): TGTGCCACCATCACCGGCCTAGCGGGAGACAATGAGCAGTTCTTC.

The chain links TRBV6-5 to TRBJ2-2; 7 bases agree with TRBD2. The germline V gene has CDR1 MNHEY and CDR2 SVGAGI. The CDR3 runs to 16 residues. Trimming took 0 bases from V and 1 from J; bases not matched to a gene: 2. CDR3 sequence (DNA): TGTGCCAGCAGTTACTCCGGCGGGAGGAACACCGGGGAGCTGTTTTTT. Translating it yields CASSYSGGRNTGELFF.

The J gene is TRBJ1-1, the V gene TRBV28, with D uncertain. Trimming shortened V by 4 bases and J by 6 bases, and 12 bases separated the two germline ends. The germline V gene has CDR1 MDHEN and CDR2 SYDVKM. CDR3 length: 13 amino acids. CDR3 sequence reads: CASSSDLGAEAFF. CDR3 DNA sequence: TGTGCCAGCAGTTCCGACCTCGGGGCTGAAGCTTTCTTT.